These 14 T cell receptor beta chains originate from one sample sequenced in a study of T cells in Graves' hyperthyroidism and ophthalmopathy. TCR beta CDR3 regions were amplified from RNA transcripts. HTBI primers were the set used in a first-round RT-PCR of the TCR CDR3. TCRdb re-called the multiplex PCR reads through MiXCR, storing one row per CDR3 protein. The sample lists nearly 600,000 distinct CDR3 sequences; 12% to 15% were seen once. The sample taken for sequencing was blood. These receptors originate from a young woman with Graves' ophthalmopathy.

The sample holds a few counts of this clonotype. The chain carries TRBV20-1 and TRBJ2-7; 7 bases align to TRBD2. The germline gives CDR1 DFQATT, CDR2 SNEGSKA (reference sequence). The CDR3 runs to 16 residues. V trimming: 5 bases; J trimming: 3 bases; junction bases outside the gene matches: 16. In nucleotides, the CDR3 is TGCAGTGCTTCCTCTAGCGGCGGGAGAATAGACTACGAGCAGTACTTC. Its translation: CSASSSGGRIDYEQYF.

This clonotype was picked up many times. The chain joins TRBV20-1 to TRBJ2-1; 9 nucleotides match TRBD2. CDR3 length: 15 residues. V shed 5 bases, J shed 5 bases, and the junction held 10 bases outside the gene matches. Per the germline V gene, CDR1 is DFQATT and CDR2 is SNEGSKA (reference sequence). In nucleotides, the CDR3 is TGCAGTGCTCCGATGACTAGCGGATTCCACAATGAGCAGTTCTTC. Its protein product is CSAPMTSGFHNEQFF.

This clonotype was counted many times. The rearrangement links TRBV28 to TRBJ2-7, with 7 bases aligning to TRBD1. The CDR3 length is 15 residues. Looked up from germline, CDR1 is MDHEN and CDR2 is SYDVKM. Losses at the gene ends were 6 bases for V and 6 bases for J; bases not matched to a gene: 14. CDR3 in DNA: TGTGCCAGCAGCCACAACAGGGGCCAGCTATCCGAGCAGTACTTC. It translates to CASSHNRGQLSEQYF.

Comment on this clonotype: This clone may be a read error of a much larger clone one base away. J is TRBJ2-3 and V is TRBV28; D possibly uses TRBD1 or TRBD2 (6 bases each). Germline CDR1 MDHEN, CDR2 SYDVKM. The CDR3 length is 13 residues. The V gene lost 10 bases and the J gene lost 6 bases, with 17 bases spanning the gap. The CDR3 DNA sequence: TGTGCCACAACAGGGAGGAATTTTGATACGCAGTATTTT. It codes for CATTGRNFDTQYF.

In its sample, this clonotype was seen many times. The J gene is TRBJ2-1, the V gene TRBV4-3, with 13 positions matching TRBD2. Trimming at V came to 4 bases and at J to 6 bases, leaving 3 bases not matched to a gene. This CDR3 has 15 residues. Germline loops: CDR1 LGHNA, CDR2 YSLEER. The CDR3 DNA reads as TGCGCCAGCAGCCCTACTAGCGGGAGGGCCAATGAGCAGTTCTTC. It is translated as CASSPTSGRANEQFF.

CDR3 loop: CASGGRQGARTGELFF. CDR3 in DNA: TGTGCCAGCGGCGGTCGACAGGGGGCACGGACCGGGGAGCTGTTTTTT. This chain joins TRBV9 and TRBJ2-2, with 10 nucleotides matching TRBD1. The CDR3 has 16 residues. V lost 7 bases to trimming and J lost 5 bases; unmatched junction nucleotides: 11. Per the germline V gene, CDR1 is SGDLS and CDR2 is YYNGEE. The variable domain in full, completed from reference TRBV9 and TRBJ2-2, reads DSGVTQTPKHLITATGQRVTLRCSPRSGDLSVYWYQQSLDQGLQFLIQYYNGEERAKGNILERFSAQQFPDLHSELNLSSLELGDSALYFCASGGRQGARTGELFFGEGSRLTVL.

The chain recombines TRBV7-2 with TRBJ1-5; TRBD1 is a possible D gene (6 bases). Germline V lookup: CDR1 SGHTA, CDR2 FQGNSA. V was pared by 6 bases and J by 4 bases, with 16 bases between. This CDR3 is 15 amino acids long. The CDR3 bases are TGTGCCAGCAGGCGTACACAGGGTCCGAATCAGCCCCAGCATTTT. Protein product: CASRRTQGPNQPQHF. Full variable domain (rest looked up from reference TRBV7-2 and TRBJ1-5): GAGVSQSPSNKVTEKGKDVELRCDPISGHTALYWYRQSLGQGLEFLIYFQGNSAPDKSGLPSDRFSAERTGGSVSTLTIQRTQQEDSAVYLCASRRTQGPNQPQHFGDGTRLSIL.

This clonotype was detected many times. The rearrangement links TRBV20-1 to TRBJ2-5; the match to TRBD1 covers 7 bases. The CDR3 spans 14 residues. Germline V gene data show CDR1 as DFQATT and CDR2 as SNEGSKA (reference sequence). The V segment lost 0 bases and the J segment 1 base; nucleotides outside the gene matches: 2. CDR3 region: CSARDYRGQETQYF. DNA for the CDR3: TGCAGTGCTAGAGATTACAGGGGCCAAGAGACCCAGTACTTC.

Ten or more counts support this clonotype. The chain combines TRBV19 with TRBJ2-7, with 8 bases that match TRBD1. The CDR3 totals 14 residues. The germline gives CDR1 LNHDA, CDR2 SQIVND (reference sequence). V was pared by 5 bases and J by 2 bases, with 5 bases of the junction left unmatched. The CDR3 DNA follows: TGTGCCAGTAGTCGACGGACAGGGCCCTACGAGCAGTACTTC. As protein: CASSRRTGPYEQYF.

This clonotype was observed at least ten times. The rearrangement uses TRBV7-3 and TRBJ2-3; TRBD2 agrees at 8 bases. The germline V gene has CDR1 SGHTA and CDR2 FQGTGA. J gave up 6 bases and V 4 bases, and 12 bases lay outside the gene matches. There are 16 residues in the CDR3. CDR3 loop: CASSSTAGLGADTQYF. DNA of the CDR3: TGTGCCAGCAGCTCTACAGCGGGACTAGGGGCCGATACGCAGTATTTT.

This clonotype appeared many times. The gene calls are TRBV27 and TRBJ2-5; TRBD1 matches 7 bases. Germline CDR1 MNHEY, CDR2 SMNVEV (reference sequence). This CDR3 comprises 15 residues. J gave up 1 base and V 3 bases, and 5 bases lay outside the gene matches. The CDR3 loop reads CASSLTGLFQETQYF. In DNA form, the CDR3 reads TGTGCCAGCAGTTTGACAGGGCTCTTCCAAGAGACCCAGTACTTC.

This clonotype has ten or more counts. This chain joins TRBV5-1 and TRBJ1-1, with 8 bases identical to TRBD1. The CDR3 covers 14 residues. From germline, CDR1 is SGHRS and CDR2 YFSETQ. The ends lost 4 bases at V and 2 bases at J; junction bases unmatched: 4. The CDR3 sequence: CASSNGQGNTEAFF. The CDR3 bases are TGCGCCAGCAGCAATGGACAGGGAAACACTGAAGCTTTCTTT.

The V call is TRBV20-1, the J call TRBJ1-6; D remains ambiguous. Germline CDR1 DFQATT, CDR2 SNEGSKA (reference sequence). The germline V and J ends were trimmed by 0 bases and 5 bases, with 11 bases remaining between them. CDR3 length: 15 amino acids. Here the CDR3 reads CSARDLVNDNSPLHF. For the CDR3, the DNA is TGCAGTGCTAGAGATCTAGTGAATGATAATTCACCCCTCCACTTT.

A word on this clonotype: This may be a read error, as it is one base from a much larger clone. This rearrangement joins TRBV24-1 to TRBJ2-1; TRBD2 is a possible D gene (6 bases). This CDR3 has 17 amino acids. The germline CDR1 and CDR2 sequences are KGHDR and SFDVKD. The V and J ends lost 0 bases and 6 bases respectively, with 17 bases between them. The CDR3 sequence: CATSDLTPRKGGNEQFF. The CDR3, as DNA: TGTGCCACCAGTGATTTGACCCCCAGGAAGGGAGGCAATGAGCAGTTCTTC.